The rows below give T cell receptor beta chains drawn from one sample of a study of long-term antiretroviral therapy in people with HIV. The repertoire was sequenced with immunoSEQ multiplex PCR; TCRdb's copy has only in-frame clones and lacks some. The data hold roughly 28,000 clones, with approximately 88% observed a single time. Sample: unsorted PBMCs, taken 0.5 years after starting antiretroviral therapy. The source is a woman aged 18-35 years with HIV. The CDR3 runs from the conserved cysteine through the conserved F or W. The D gene is left open where the match is weak. Clone size is stated in some rows and not others, as once, few, many or a class when expanded.

clone size	J gene	V gene	D gene	CDR3 DNA	CDR3 protein
-	TRBJ1-1	TRBV5-1	-	TGCGCCAGCGCAGGTATGGGTAACACTGAAGCTTTCTTT	CASAGMGNTEAFF
few	TRBJ1-2	TRBV6-5	-	TGTGCCAGCAGTTACTCCTTGGGCAGGGGCGGTGGCTACACCTTC	CASSYSLGRGGGYTF
-	TRBJ2-1	TRBV7-2	TRBD2	TGTGCCAGCAGCCTCTATGGGACTAGCGAATACAATGAGCAGTTCTTC	CASSLYGTSEYNEQFF
-	TRBJ1-1	TRBV5-4	TRBD1	TGTGCCAGCCGGGTCGGACAGGGGAGTGGGGTTACTGAAGCTTTCTTT	CASRVGQGSGVTEAFF
-	TRBJ2-5	TRBV19	-	TGTGCCAGTAGCCCCCTAGGAGAGACCCAGTACTTC	CASSPLGETQYF
-	TRBJ2-7	TRBV21-1	-	TGTGCCAGCAGCAAAGAAGGGGAAAGTGGGAAAGAGCGGGAGTACAGGTCCGAGCAGTACTTC	CASSKEGESGKEREYRSEQYF
-	TRBJ2-7	TRBV27	-	TGTGCCAGCAGCGGACTCTACGAGCAGTACTTC	CASSGLYEQYF
-	TRBJ2-1	TRBV2	-	TGTGCCAGCAGAATTTCGACGTCCTACAATGAGCAGTTCTTC	CASRISTSYNEQFF
-	TRBJ2-7	TRBV18	TRBD2	TGTGCCAGCTCACCATTAATCGCGGGAGGGGTCTACGAGCAGTACTTC	CASSPLIAGGVYEQYF
-	TRBJ1-3	TRBV28	TRBD1	TGTGCCAGCAGCTCACGGGACAGGGGGCTAAGAAACACCATATATTTT	CASSSRDRGLRNTIYF
once	TRBJ2-7	TRBV4-1	-	TGCGCCAGCAGCCAACTAGCTTCGTCCTACGAGCAGTACTTC	CASSQLASSYEQYF
-	TRBJ1-5	TRBV7-2	-	TGTGCCAGCAGCGGGGGGGGCCCACTCAGCAATCAGCCCCAGCATTTT	CASSGGGPLSNQPQHF
-	TRBJ1-5	TRBV19	-	TGTGCCAGTATTAGTCGGGCAGGGGAGGATTTTCAGCCCCAGCATTTT	CASISRAGEDFQPQHF
once	TRBJ2-7	TRBV18	TRBD1	TGTGCCAGCTCACCTGGGACAGGGATCTACGAGCAGTACTTC	CASSPGTGIYEQYF
once	TRBJ2-1	TRBV4-3	-	TGCGCCAGCAGCCAAGGGGGGGTAGCGGCGTACAATGAGCAGTTCTTC	CASSQGGVAAYNEQFF
-	TRBJ2-1	TRBV6-1	TRBD1	TGTGCCAGCAGTGAACCGGGACAGGGAGGATACAATGAGCAGTTCTTC	CASSEPGQGGYNEQFF
-	TRBJ2-7	TRBV5-1	TRBD2	TGCGCCAGCAGCTTGGCGGCTAGCGGGACCTACGAGCAGTACTTC	CASSLAASGTYEQYF
few	TRBJ2-7	TRBV20-1	-	TGCAGTTCCCCGGGGAGGGAGCAGTACTTC	CSSPGREQYF
-	TRBJ1-1	TRBV29-1	-	TGCAGCGTTCCGGGTCCGAACACTGAAGCTTTCTTT	CSVPGPNTEAFF
-	TRBJ2-1	TRBV27	-	TGTGCCAGCAGTTGGGGCACTGAGCAGTTCTTC	CASSWGTEQFF
once	TRBJ2-1	TRBV9	-	TGTGCCAGCAGCTCCGTCCCTGGGAATGAGCAGTTCTTC	CASSSVPGNEQFF
-	TRBJ1-5	TRBV5-1	-	TGCGCCAGCAGCTTGGAGGGGTACGGCAGCAATCAGCCCCAGCATTTT	CASSLEGYGSNQPQHF
-	TRBJ2-7	TRBV28	TRBD2	TGTGCCAGCAGTTTCTTAGCGGGTAACTACGAGCAGTACTTC	CASSFLAGNYEQYF
-	TRBJ2-5	TRBV27	TRBD2	TGTGCCAGCAGTACGGGGACTAGCGGGAGGCCCAAATCGTACTTC	CASSTGTSGRPKSYF
-	TRBJ2-1	TRBV5-5	-	TGTGCCAGCAGCTTGGTGAGTTTATACCTAAACAATGAGCAGTTCTTC	CASSLVSLYLNNEQFF
once	TRBJ2-3	TRBV5-8	-	TGTGCCAGCAGCCCAGTACAGGGTGAGGAAGATACGCAGTATTTT	CASSPVQGEEDTQYF
once	TRBJ2-3	TRBV10-3	-	TGTGCCATCAGTGTGGGGGCTGGGGCAGATACGCAGTATTTT	CAISVGAGADTQYF
-	TRBJ2-7	TRBV7-9	TRBD1	TGTGCCAGCAGCTTAGGAGACAGGGGCCCCGGGGGACGGGAGCAGTACTTC	CASSLGDRGPGGREQYF
-	TRBJ2-1	TRBV15	-	TGTGCCACCAGCAGAGAAGACCCCACTGAGCAGTTCTTC	CATSREDPTEQFF
-	TRBJ2-7	TRBV7-2	-	TGTGCCAGCAGCCGAGACTACGAGCAGTACTTC	CASSRDYEQYF
-	TRBJ2-1	TRBV27	-	TGTGCCAGCAGTTTATCGGCTAGCCCCTACAATGAGCAGTTCTTC	CASSLSASPYNEQFF
-	TRBJ1-2	TRBV28	TRBD1	TGTGCCAGCAGTTCCCCAGGGACAGGGGGCTTACTCTATGGCTACACCTTC	CASSSPGTGGLLYGYTF
-	TRBJ2-3	TRBV11-1	TRBD2	TGTGCCAGCAGCTTTACTCTTAGCGGGTTACCCCGGGATACAGATACGCAGTATTTT	CASSFTLSGLPRDTDTQYF
-	TRBJ1-1	TRBV5-1	TRBD1	TGCGCCAGCAGCTACGGGACAGGGGGGGTGAGCACTGAAGCTTTCTTT	CASSYGTGGVSTEAFF
-	TRBJ2-3	TRBV19	-	TGTGCCAGTGAATCGGATACGCAGTATTTT	CASESDTQYF
-	TRBJ2-5	TRBV28	TRBD2	TGTGCCAGCAGTTTTCCTAGCGGGAAGTTATCAGAGACCCAGTACTTC	CASSFPSGKLSETQYF
-	TRBJ1-5	TRBV28	TRBD1	TGTGCCAGCAGTTTAACAGGGGGCGTTGGTCAGCCCCAGCATTTT	CASSLTGGVGQPQHF
-	TRBJ1-5	TRBV19	-	TGTGCCAGTAGTATAGGCGGCAGCCTAAGGAGCAATCAGCCCCAGCATTTT	CASSIGGSLRSNQPQHF
-	TRBJ2-7	TRBV4-2	TRBD2	TGTGCCAGCAGCCACCCCCCGGGACTAGCAGCCTACGAGCAGTACTTC	CASSHPPGLAAYEQYF
-	TRBJ2-7	TRBV5-1	-	TGCGCCAGCAGCCAAAACTACGAGCAGTACTTC	CASSQNYEQYF
-	TRBJ1-5	TRBV6-5	-	TGTGCCAGCAGTCCCAATCGCAACTCGGGGCCCCAGCATTTT	CASSPNRNSGPQHF
-	TRBJ1-5	TRBV23-1	-	TGCGCCAGCAGTCAATCCGGGGATCCTAGCAATCAGCCCCAGCATTTT	CASSQSGDPSNQPQHF
-	TRBJ2-2	TRBV13	TRBD1	TGTGCCAGCCATGGGACAGGGGGTCCCCCCGGGGAGCTGTTTTTT	CASHGTGGPPGELFF
-	TRBJ1-5	TRBV21-1	-	TGTGCCAGCAAGATGGGTGACAGCAATCAGCCCCAGCATTTT	CASKMGDSNQPQHF
-	TRBJ2-5	TRBV27	TRBD2	TGTGCCAGCAGTAATAAAAGACTAGCGGGAAGGCAAGAGACCCAGTACTTC	CASSNKRLAGRQETQYF
once	TRBJ1-1	TRBV15	-	TGTGCCACCAGCAGAGATTACGGGGACCCCACTTTGAACACTGAAGCTTTCTTT	CATSRDYGDPTLNTEAFF
-	TRBJ2-3	TRBV5-4	TRBD2	TGTGCCAGCAGCCTGCAGGGACTAGCGGTTGCCACAGATACGCAGTATTTT	CASSLQGLAVATDTQYF
-	TRBJ2-7	TRBV7-3	-	TGTGCCAGCAGCTTAAACGCCGGCTCCTACGAGCAGTACTTC	CASSLNAGSYEQYF